This T cell receptor (beta chain) came from a study of blood T cell repertoires in COVID-19. At the level of the study: T cells, B-cell-depleted T cells, or PBMCs provided the cDNA or gDNA that served as material.

Authors' data handling: Reference gene primer amplification yielded estimated nucleated cell counts. Sequenced by immunoSEQ multiplex PCR; TCRdb stores in-frame clones only, minus some. Clone size and V and J calls were adopted from that table, with D and trimming inferred from the DNA. Of around 230,000 clones in the sample, around 85% were seen once. The germline V and J ends were trimmed by 0 bases and 5 bases, with 11 bases remaining between them. Germline V gives CDR1 MDHEN, CDR2 SYDVKM. The CDR3 contains 15 residues. Enrolment of Seattle patients took place during active infection, and they were followed longitudinally.

The material sequenced was peripheral blood. The source of this sequence is a man over 45 with COVID-19, enrolled during active disease. The chain recombines TRBV28 with TRBJ1-5; D is possibly TRBD1 (6 bases). CDR3 region: CASSLWRGGHQPQHF. In nucleotides, the CDR3 is TGTGCCAGCAGTTTATGGCGGGGGGGCCATCAGCCCCAGCATTTT.